These 4 T cell receptor beta chains were sequenced from one sample in a study of T cells in Graves' hyperthyroidism and ophthalmopathy. RNA transcripts were the template for amplifying TCR beta CDR3 regions. The TCR CDR3 first-round RT-PCR relied on the HTBI primer set. TCRdb itself ran the multiplex PCR reads through MiXCR, one entry per CDR3 protein. The sample has about 290,000 distinct CDR3 sequences, around 15% seen once. The specimen sequenced was blood. The receptors derive from a woman aged 40-49 years with Graves' hyperthyroidism.

This clonotype was counted only a few times. This chain joins TRBV24-1 and TRBJ2-5; D is undetermined. This CDR3 region has 15 residues. V was cut by 1 base and J by 2 bases, with 10 bases left in between. Germline CDR1 and CDR2: KGHDR and SFDVKD. CDR3 loop: CATSDFYLGQETQYF. CDR3 nucleotide sequence: TGTGCCACCAGTGATTTCTATCTGGGTCAAGAGACCCAGTACTTC.

This clonotype appeared a few times. One end of the junction is discordant with germline, which a read error may explain. The DNA for the CDR3 is TGTGCCACCAGCAGAGATTCAGGGGGTCAAGGGACCCAGTACTTC. Translation: CATSRDSGGQGTQYF. This sequence joins TRBV15 and TRBJ2-5; TRBD1 agrees at 7 bases. CDR3 size: 15 residues. Germline-derived CDR1 and CDR2 are LNHNV and YYDKDF (reference sequence).

This clonotype has just a few counts. The chain employs TRBV7-8 and TRBJ2-3; D remains ambiguous. There are 17 residues in the CDR3. Trimming pared 6 bases from V and 3 bases from J, leaving 22 bases between. Germline CDR1 and CDR2: SGHVS and FQNEAQ. The CDR3 here is CASSPRPPYPVTDTQYF. In nucleotides, the CDR3 is TGTGCCAGCAGTCCTAGACCTCCCTACCCTGTAACAGATACGCAGTATTTT. Full variable domain (remainder filled in from reference TRBV7-8 and TRBJ2-3): GAGVSQSPRYKVAKRGQDVALRCDPISGHVSLFWYQQALGQGPEFLTYFQNEAQLDKSGLPSDRFFAERPEGSVSTLKIQRTQQEDSAVYLCASSPRPPYPVTDTQYFGPGTRLTVL.

This clonotype appeared many times. The chain is built from TRBV28 and TRBJ2-5; the D gene could be TRBD1 or TRBD2 (5 bases each). Germline V gene data show CDR1 as MDHEN and CDR2 as SYDVKM. The CDR3 is made up of 15 amino acids. Trimming cost V 4 bases and J 1 base, with 13 bases left between them. As DNA, the CDR3 is TGTGCCAGCAGTTCCCTAGGGGCGGGCCAAGAGACCCAGTACTTC. The encoded protein is CASSSLGAGQETQYF.